The 10 T cell receptor beta chains below all came from one sample that was sequenced in a study of blood T cell repertoires in COVID-19. Sequencing used immunoSEQ multiplex PCR; TCRdb keeps in-frame clones, though not all of them. The sample has roughly 50,000 clones, 60% to 80% seen once. The sequencing input was peripheral blood. These receptors originate from a human donor with active or convalescent COVID-19. The donor label of this sample is uncertain.

CDR3 loop: CAAGLYSNTIYF. CDR3 DNA: TGTGCCGCTGGGCTGTACTCAAACACCATATATTTT. V gene TRBV19 combines with J gene TRBJ1-3; D is undetermined. The germline V and J ends were trimmed by 11 bases and 6 bases, with 14 bases remaining between them. CDR1 is LNHDA, CDR2 SQIVND, per germline (reference sequence). The CDR3 consists of 12 residues.

The V call is TRBV6-1, the J call TRBJ2-1; 13 nucleotides match TRBD2. This CDR3 contains 17 residues. The V gene's germline CDR1 is MNHNS and CDR2 SASEGT. V lost 2 bases to trimming and J lost 4 bases; unmatched junction nucleotides: 5. CDR3: CASSELAGLAGYNEQFF. CDR3 DNA: TGTGCCAGCAGTGAATTGGCGGGACTAGCGGGATACAATGAGCAGTTCTTC.

The chain combines TRBV9 with TRBJ1-2, with TRBD1 identical over 7 bases. Germline trimming cut 3 bases from V and 4 bases from J; bases unmatched to any gene: 12. This CDR3 region has 16 residues. Per the germline V gene, CDR1 is SGDLS and CDR2 is YYNGEE. CDR3 coding DNA: TGTGCCAGCAGCGCCGGGACAGCATCCCACTTCTATGGCTACACCTTC. Its protein is CASSAGTASHFYGYTF.

This clone has only one observation. The rearrangement joins TRBV7-7 to TRBJ2-7, with 8 bases aligning to TRBD2. V lost 3 bases and J lost 6; bases outside the gene matches: 13. CDR1 is SSHAT, CDR2 FNYEAQ, per germline (reference sequence). The CDR3 runs to 16 residues. The CDR3 coding sequence is TGTGCCAGCAGCTTCGGCGAAGCGGGAGAATTCGCCGAGCAGTACTTC. This gives the protein CASSFGEAGEFAEQYF.

The chain has TRBV27 and TRBJ1-5; 8 bases map to TRBD1. Germline trimming cut 6 bases from V and 2 bases from J; bases unmatched to any gene: 6. This CDR3 has 15 amino acids. The germline gives CDR1 MNHEY, CDR2 SMNVEV (reference sequence). CDR3 loop: CASRSGGAGNQPQHF. The CDR3 DNA sequence: TGTGCCAGCAGATCAGGGGGCGCTGGCAATCAGCCCCAGCATTTT.

This clone was found a few times. The rearrangement joins TRBV12-5 to TRBJ1-2; TRBD1 might be the D (5 bases). Trimming cost V 5 bases and J 4 bases, with 11 bases left between them. Germline V CDR1 and CDR2: LGHNT, FRNRAP. This CDR3 comprises 13 residues. The CDR3 loop reads CASGEGTFYGYTF. The CDR3 bases are TGTGCTAGTGGTGAAGGGACTTTCTATGGCTACACCTTC.

This rearrangement joins TRBV5-1 to TRBJ2-1; weak D call: TRBD2 (5 bases). This CDR3 region has 12 residues. V lost 6 bases and J lost 6, with 10 bases in between. Germline CDR1 reads SGHRS; CDR2 reads YFSETQ. CDR3 sequence: CASMRTLNEQFF. The CDR3 DNA reads as TGCGCCAGCATGAGGACTCTCAATGAGCAGTTCTTC.

This chain uses TRBV7-6 with TRBJ2-6; 12 nucleotides line up with TRBD1. This CDR3 is 19 amino acids long. Per germline, CDR1 SGHVS and CDR2 FNYEAQ. V shed 4 bases, J shed 3 bases, and the junction held 10 bases outside the gene matches. This CDR3 reads CASSSLSGTGGFGANVLTF. The CDR3 DNA reads TGTGCCAGCAGCTCCCTCAGTGGGACAGGGGGCTTTGGGGCCAACGTCCTGACTTTC. The variable domain in full, with the rest retrieved from reference TRBV7-6 and TRBJ2-6, is GAGVSQSPRYKVTKRGQDVALRCDPISGHVSLYWYRQALGQGPEFLTYFNYEAQQDKSGLPNDRFSAERPEGSISTLTIQRTEQRDSAMYRCASSSLSGTGGFGANVLTFGAGSRLTVL.

The rearrangement links TRBV29-1 to TRBJ2-2; 8 bases match TRBD1. This CDR3 is built from 13 residues. CDR1 is SQVTM and CDR2 is ANQGSEA in the germline V gene. V dropped 6 bases and J dropped 5; count of bases not matched to a gene: 5. The CDR3 nucleotides are TGCAGCGTGGACAGGGTAGGGACCGGGGAGCTGTTTTTT. Protein: CSVDRVGTGELFF.

The chain carries TRBV5-1 and TRBJ2-6; TRBD1 matches 7 bases. The CDR3 length is 16 residues. The junction had 7 bases not matched to a gene; V was cut back by 7 bases and J by 0 bases. CDR1 and CDR2 from the germline V gene are SGHRS and YFSETQ. The CDR3 nucleotides read TGCGCCAGCCGACAGGGAACCTTCTCTGGGGCCAACGTCCTGACTTTC. Its protein product is CASRQGTFSGANVLTF.